This TCR beta chain was retrieved from a study of T cells after yellow fever vaccination. Study in general: Preparation used SMART-Seq v4 Ultra Low Input for the low-cell-number fractions.

Study results and caveats: Contaminating bulk clonotypes could be abundant in FACS-sorted repertoires. Most primary-vaccination clones reappeared after the booster (about 97% CD4, about 87% CD8).

Template-switching 5'RACE yielded the TCR cDNA; a universal primer site and UMIs were added in the process. One entry per CDR3 protein, called by TCRdb with MiXCR from the 5' RACE reads. This sample carries 200,000 to 300,000 distinct CDR3 sequences, roughly 6.2% of them seen once, and the ten largest clones take 0.8% to 1.2%. Germline V gives CDR1 KGHSH, CDR2 LQKENI. The length of the CDR3 is 14 residues. Between the trimmed V and J ends, which lost 2 bases and 9 bases, there was a span of 14 bases. This clonotype came up many times. Its antigen is undetermined. Sequences were derived from CD4+ T cells sorted from PBMCs, sampled on the day of the yellow fever booster vaccination. The chain combines TRBV18 with TRBJ2-1, with D tentatively TRBD2 (6 bases). The receptor was isolated from a man aged 25 to 45 who received the YFV17D yellow fever vaccine. The CDR3 sequence is CASSPGRAGGEQFF. For the CDR3, the DNA is TGTGCCAGCTCACCAGGGAGAGCGGGCGGTGAGCAGTTCTTC.